This T cell receptor beta chain was profiled in a study of patients and donors after allogeneic stem cell transplantation. One entry per CDR3 protein results from TCRdb running MiXCR on the RT-PCR reads. The table records some 7,600 distinct CDR3 sequences, around 10% of them present only once. V lost 0 bases, J lost 6 bases, and 4 bases lay in between. The CDR3 is made up of 12 amino acids. The germline V gene has CDR1 LNHNV and CDR2 YYDKDF (reference sequence). The chain employs TRBV15 and TRBJ2-3; D uncertain. Material for sequencing was blood, either unsorted or a sorted T cell fraction (not recorded which). This clonotype originated in a human donor who was either an allogeneic HSCT recipient or a stem cell or donor lymphocyte infusion donor (not recorded which). It is not recorded whose cells these are; they may come from a transplant donor. CDR3 loop: CATSRDADTQYF. CDR3 bases: TGTGCCACCAGCAGAGATGCCGATACGCAGTATTTT.